This T cell receptor beta chain was identified during a study of response to subunit inactivated influenza vaccine. TCRdb fed the RT-PCR reads into MiXCR, producing one record per CDR3 protein. The sample consists of approximately 700,000 distinct CDR3 sequences, 15% to 18% of them appearing once. Overall study results and limits: The authors put forward the suggestion that each seasonal influenza vaccination may bring in only a limited number of new T cells.

This clonotype was seen a few times. The antigen is undetermined. This CDR3 contains 14 residues. The J segment lost 3 bases and the V segment lost 4 bases, leaving 5 bases of the junction unmatched. Germline V gene lookup returns CDR1 SGHKS and CDR2 YYEKEE (reference sequence). Sequenced material: PBMCs from blood, taken about 12 days after vaccination. The sequence came from a man in his fifties who received an inactivated influenza vaccine. The rearrangement uses TRBV5-5 and TRBJ2-5; 8 bases are shared with TRBD2. The CDR3 DNA reads TGTGCCAGCAGCAGAGCGGGAGTAGAAGAGACCCAGTACTTC. It translates to CASSRAGVEETQYF.